This T cell receptor (beta chain) was captured by sequencing in a study of human T cells and chemical hapten exposure (dated by TCRdb to the early 2020s). Context from the whole study: For sensitization, 2% DPC in acetone was applied to a 2 cm by 2 cm area of upper inner arm skin. Twenty-nine alopecia patients provided blood for TCR sequencing at one to four time points (pre-sensitization, 2, 6 and 24 weeks). Libraries were combined into a pool for sequencing, and differences in TCR yield between samples came mainly from small differences in library volumes within the pool. Patch tests used Finn chambers with 0.01% DPC on the upper back, scored after 6 days by International Contact Dermatitis Research Group standards. This study followed changes in the peripheral blood TCR repertoire in vivo during primary and secondary sensitization of alopecia patients to the hapten diphenylcyclopropenone (DPC). Blood samples were taken from patients before sensitization (week 0) and then at 2, 6 and about 24 weeks after DPC sensitization. Throughout the approximately 22-week study period, patients were also given weekly therapeutic DPC doses on the scalp. Alopecia areata with under or over 50% scalp involvement, alopecia totalis and alopecia universalis were represented in the patient cohort, which was mostly female. Broader findings and caveats from the paper: Compared with pre-sensitization or healthy control sets, expanded TCRs formed significantly more large CDR3 similarity clusters, which is consistent with antigen-driven responses. Because all patients had alopecia, a presumed autoimmune disease, the immune response of the patients might differ from that of healthy individuals. Repeated subsampling changed both the strength of the expansion versus patch-test correlation and the threshold at which that correlation became significant. Patch test score correlated positively with the number of PT1 expanded TCRs, reaching significance at thresholds 8, 16 and 32 but not at 4. The number of TCRs above 1 in 1000 frequency did not change with DPC sensitization; there was no evidence of global repertoire structure alterations.

The library was generated by RACE. Sequencing instrument: NextSeq 500. During library preparation, unique molecular identifiers were attached to individual cDNA molecules so that TCRs could be counted quantitatively and reproducibly. Both TCR alpha and TCR beta chains were sequenced from each blood RNA sample. As for how the authors treated the data: Samples had a median of roughly 98,000 TCRs, with a range from 23,224 to 690,600. The Decombinator software suite was used to annotate V, J and CDR3 in the TCR reads. For the PS versus PT1 abundance plots, all samples were subsampled to the same number of TCRs (28,000). Expanded TCRs were defined as absent before sensitization and observed at least eight times at the 2-week time point. TCRdb reprocessing: public reads trimmed at Q25 with fastp, clones called with MiXCR, in-frame beta chains kept. Identical CDR3 proteins give one entry, which carries the most common genes and DNA. The V and J calls were determined by TCRdb, not by the authors. This sample lists over 300,000 distinct CDR3 sequences; 5% to 6.5% were detected once. The ten largest clones add up to approximately 2.8% of the sample.

For CDR1 and CDR2, the germline V gene lists KGHDR and SFDVKD. Including the terminal cysteine and phenylalanine, the CDR3 comprises 15 residues. The sequence is cut down to CDR3 DNA, 45 bases in frame from base 1. The germline V and J ends show losses of 10 bases and 2 bases respectively, and no gene match explains 8 bases of the junction. Points on this clonotype: The clone's antigen remains unknown. The record has no base qualities; no much larger clone is one base away.

The label giving this sample's time point can be read as: pre-sensitization, week 0. This sample's treatment or condition label indicates: therapeutic diphenylcyclopropenone sensitization with weekly scalp DPC. Blood at each patch-test visit was drawn before the patch test was applied. To be eligible, patients had to be aged 18 to 70, diagnosed with alopecia and judged suitable for DPC therapy, while pregnant patients were excluded. Total RNA was isolated from unfractionated whole blood collected in Tempus Blood RNA tubes. The clonotype was recovered from a woman in her 50s with alopecia areata. Some clones in this sample may be carry-over from other donors' samples. The chain uses TRBV24-1 and TRBJ2-3; 10 central nucleotides agree with TRBD2. Specimen: whole blood, collected in connection with sensitization to the hapten diphenylcyclopropenone (DPC). The CDR3: CATPNLAGATDTQYF. The DNA sequence is as follows: TGTGCCACGCCGAACCTAGCGGGAGCCACAGATACGCAGTATTTT.